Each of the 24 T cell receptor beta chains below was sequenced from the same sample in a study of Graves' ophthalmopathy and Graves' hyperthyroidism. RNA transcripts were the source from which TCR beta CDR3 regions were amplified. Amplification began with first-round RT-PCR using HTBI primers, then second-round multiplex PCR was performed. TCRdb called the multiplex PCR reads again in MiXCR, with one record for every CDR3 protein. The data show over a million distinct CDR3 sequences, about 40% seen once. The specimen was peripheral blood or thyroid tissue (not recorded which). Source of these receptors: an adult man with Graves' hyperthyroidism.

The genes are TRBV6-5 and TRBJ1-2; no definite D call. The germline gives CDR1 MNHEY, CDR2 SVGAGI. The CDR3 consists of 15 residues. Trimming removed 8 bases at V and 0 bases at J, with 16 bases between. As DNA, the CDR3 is TGTGCCAGCGTTGAGGATGGGCAGGCTAACTATGGCTACACCTTC. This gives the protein CASVEDGQANYGYTF.

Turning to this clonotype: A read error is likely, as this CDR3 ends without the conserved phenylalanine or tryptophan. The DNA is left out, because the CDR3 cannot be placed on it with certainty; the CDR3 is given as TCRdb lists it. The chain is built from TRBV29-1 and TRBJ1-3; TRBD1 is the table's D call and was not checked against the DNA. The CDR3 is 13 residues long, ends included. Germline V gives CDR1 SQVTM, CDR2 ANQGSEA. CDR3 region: CSVERSGTGLINY.

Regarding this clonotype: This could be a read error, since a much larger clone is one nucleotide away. CDR3 amino acids: CASSNQRTEAFF. The CDR3 region has the DNA TGTGCCAGTAGTAACCAGAGGACTGAAGCTTTCTTT. The J gene is TRBJ1-1, the V gene TRBV19; no definite D call. CDR3 length equals 12 residues. Looked up from germline, CDR1 is LNHDA and CDR2 is SQIVND (reference sequence). The V end lost 4 bases, the J end lost 5 bases, and 8 bases lay between the germline ends.

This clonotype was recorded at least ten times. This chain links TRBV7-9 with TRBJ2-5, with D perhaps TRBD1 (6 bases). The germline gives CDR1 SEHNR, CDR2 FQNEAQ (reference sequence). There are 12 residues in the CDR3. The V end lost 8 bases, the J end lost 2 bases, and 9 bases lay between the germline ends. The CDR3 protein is CASAGQQETQYF. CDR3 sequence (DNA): TGTGCCAGCGCTGGACAGCAAGAGACCCAGTACTTC.

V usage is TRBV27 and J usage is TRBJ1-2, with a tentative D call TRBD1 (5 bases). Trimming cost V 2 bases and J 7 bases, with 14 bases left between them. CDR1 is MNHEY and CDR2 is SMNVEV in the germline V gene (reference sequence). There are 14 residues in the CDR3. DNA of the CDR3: TGTGCCAGCAGTTTAGGACAAGTAGGGAGTGGCTACACCTTC. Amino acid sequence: CASSLGQVGSGYTF.

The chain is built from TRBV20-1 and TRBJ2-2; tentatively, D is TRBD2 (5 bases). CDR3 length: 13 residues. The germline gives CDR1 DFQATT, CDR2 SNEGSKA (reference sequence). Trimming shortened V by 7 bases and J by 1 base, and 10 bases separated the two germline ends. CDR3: CSGGSGNTGELFF. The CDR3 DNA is TGCAGTGGAGGGTCAGGGAACACCGGGGAGCTGTTTTTT.

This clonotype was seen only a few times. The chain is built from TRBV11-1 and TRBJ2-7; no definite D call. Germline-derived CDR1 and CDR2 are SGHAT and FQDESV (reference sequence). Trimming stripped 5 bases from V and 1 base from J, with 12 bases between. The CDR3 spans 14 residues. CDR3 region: CASSPARRSYEQYF. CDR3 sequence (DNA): TGTGCCAGCAGCCCAGCCCGGAGATCCTACGAGCAGTACTTC.

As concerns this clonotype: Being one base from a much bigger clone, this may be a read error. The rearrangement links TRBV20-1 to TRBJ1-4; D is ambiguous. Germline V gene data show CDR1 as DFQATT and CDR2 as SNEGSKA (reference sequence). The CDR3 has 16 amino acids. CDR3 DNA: TGCAGTGCTGGAGACCCCAGGCGCACAACTAATGAAAAACTGTTTTTT. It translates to CSAGDPRRTTNEKLFF.

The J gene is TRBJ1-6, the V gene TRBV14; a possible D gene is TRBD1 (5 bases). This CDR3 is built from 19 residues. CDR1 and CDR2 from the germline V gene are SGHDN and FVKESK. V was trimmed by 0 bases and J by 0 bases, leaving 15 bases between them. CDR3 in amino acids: CASSQDDGTSSSYNSPLHF. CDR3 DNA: TGTGCCAGCAGCCAAGATGACGGGACCTCGAGCTCCTATAATTCACCCCTCCACTTT.

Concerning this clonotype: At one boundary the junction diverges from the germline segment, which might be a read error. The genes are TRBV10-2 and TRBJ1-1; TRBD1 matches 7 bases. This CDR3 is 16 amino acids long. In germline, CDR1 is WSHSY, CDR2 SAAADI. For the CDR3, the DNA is TGTGCCAGCAGTTTAAGGGTTGGGACAGTAGACACTGAAGCTTTCTTT. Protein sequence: CASSLRVGTVDTEAFF.

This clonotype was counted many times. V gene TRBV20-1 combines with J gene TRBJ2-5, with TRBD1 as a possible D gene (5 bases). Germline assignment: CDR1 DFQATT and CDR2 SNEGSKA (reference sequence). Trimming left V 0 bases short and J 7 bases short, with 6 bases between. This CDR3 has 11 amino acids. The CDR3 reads CSARDRGTQYF. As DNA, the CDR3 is TGCAGTGCTAGAGATAGGGGGACCCAGTACTTC.

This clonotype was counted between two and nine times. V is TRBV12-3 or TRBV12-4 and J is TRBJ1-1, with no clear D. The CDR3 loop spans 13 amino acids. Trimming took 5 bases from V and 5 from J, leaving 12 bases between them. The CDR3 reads CASSKLVRTEAFF. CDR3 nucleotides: TGTGCCAGCAGTAAGTTGGTTAGAACTGAAGCTTTCTTT.

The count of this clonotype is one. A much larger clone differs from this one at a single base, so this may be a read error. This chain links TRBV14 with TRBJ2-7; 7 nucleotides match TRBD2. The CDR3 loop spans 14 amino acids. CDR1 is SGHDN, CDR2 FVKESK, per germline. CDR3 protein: CVSSPWRELSEQYF. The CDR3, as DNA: TGTGTCAGCAGCCCTTGGCGGGAGTTGAGCGAGCAGTACTTC.

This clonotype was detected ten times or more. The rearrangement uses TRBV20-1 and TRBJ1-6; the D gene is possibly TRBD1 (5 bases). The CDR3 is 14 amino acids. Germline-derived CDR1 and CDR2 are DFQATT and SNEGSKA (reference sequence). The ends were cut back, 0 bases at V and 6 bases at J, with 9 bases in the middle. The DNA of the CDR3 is TGCAGTGCTAGAGATAGGCAGGGTAATTCACCCCTCCACTTT. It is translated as CSARDRQGNSPLHF.

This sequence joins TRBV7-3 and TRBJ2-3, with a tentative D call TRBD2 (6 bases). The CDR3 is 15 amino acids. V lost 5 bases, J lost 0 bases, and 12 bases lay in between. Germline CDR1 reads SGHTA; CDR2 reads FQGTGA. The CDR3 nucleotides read TGTGCCAGCAGCCTCAGCGGGCTTAGCACAGATACGCAGTATTTT. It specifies CASSLSGLSTDTQYF.

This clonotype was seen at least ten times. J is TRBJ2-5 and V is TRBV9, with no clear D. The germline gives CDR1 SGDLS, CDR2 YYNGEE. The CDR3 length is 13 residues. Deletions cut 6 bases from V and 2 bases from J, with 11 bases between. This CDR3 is CASNTLSQETQYF. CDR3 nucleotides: TGTGCCAGCAATACCCTCTCGCAAGAGACCCAGTACTTC. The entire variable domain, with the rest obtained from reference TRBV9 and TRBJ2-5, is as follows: DSGVTQTPKHLITATGQRVTLRCSPRSGDLSVYWYQQSLDQGLQFLIQYYNGEERAKGNILERFSAQQFPDLHSELNLSSLELGDSALYFCASNTLSQETQYFGPGTRLLVL.

The CDR3 loop is CASSSQAGANEQYF. CDR3 bases: TGTGCCAGCAGTTCCCAGGCTGGGGCTAACGAGCAGTACTTC. V is TRBV6-6 and J is TRBJ2-7; TRBD1 might be the D (5 bases). Germline CDR1 is MNHNY and CDR2 is SVGAGI (reference sequence). The CDR3 contains 14 residues. V dropped 4 bases and J dropped 5 bases, with 15 bases sitting between them.

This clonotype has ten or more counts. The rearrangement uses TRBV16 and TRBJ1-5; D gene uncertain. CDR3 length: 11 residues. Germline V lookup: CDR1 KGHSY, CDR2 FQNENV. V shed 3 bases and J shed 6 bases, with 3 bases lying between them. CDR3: CASSHGQPQHF. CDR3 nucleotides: TGTGCCAGCAGCCACGGTCAGCCCCAGCATTTT. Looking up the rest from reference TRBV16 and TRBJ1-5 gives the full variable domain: GEEVAQTPKHLVRGEGQKAKLYCAPIKGHSYVFWYQQVLKNEFKFLISFQNENVFDETGMPKERFSAKCLPNSPCSLEIQATKLEDSAVYFCASSHGQPQHFGDGTRLSIL.

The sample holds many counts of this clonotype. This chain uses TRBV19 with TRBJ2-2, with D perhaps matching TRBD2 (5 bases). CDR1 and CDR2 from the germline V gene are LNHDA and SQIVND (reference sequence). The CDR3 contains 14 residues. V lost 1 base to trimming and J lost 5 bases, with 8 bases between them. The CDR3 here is CASSIVLATGELFF. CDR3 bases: TGTGCCAGTAGTATAGTGTTAGCGACCGGGGAGCTGTTTTTT.

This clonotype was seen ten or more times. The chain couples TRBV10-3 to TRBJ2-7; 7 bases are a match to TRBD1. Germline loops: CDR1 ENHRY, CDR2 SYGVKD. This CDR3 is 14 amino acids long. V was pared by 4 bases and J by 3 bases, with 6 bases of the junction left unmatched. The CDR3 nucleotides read TGTGCCATCAGTGGATCAGGGGGAAACTACGAGCAGTACTTC. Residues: CAISGSGGNYEQYF.

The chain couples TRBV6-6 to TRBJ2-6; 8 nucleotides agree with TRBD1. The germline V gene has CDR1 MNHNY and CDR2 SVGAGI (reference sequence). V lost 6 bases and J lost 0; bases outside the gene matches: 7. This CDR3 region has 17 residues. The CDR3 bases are TGTGCCAGCAGAAGCAGGGGGCTAAGCTCTGGGGCCAACGTCCTGACTTTC. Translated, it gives CASRSRGLSSGANVLTF.

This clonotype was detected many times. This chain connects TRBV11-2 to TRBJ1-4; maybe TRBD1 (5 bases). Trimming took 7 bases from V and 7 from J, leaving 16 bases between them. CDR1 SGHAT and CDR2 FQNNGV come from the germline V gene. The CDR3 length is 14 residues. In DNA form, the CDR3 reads TGTGCCAGCAAGAAGCAGGGTTCTCTTGAAAAACTGTTTTTT. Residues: CASKKQGSLEKLFF.

The CDR3 DNA reads TGTGCCAGCAGTGGCAGGGGGAGTCATAACTATGGCTACACCTTC. This encodes CASSGRGSHNYGYTF. The chain joins TRBV2 to TRBJ1-2, with TRBD1 matching 7 bases. Germline assignment: CDR1 SNHLY and CDR2 FYNNEI. J lost 1 base, V lost 4 bases, and 6 bases had no gene match. The CDR3 runs to 15 residues.

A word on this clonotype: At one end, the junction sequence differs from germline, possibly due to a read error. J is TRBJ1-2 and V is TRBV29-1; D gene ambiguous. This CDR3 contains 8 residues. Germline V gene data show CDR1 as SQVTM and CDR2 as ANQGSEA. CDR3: CSVEDHVF. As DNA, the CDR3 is TGCAGCGTTGAGGACCATGTCTTC. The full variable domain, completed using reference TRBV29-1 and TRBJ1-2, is SAVISQKPSRDICQRGTSLTIQCQVDSQVTMMFWYRQQPGQSLTLIATANQGSEATYESGFVIDKFPISRPNLTFSTLTVSNMSPEDSSIYLCSVEDHVFGSGTRLTVV.